This T cell receptor beta chain was recovered during a study of T cells in Graves' hyperthyroidism and ophthalmopathy. RNA transcripts were the template for amplifying TCR beta CDR3 regions. The HTBI set primed first-round TCR CDR3 RT-PCR. In TCRdb, the multiplex PCR reads were re-called with MiXCR into one record per CDR3 protein. The sample contains some 420,000 distinct CDR3 sequences, roughly 13% of which appear only once. Trimming removed 4 bases at V and 0 bases at J, with 14 bases between. The CDR3 is 15 residues long. Germline-derived CDR1 and CDR2 are SGHRS and YFSETQ. This clonotype showed up many times. Stable hyperthyroidism: no ophthalmopathy progression over 18 months of follow-up.

Sequences were obtained from blood. The chain uses TRBV5-1 and TRBJ2-7, with no clear D. The sequence came from a woman aged 18-29 years with Graves' hyperthyroidism. The CDR3 DNA sequence: TGCGCCAGCAGCGAGGCTGGGGTAATCTCCTACGAGCAGTACTTC. It translates to CASSEAGVISYEQYF.